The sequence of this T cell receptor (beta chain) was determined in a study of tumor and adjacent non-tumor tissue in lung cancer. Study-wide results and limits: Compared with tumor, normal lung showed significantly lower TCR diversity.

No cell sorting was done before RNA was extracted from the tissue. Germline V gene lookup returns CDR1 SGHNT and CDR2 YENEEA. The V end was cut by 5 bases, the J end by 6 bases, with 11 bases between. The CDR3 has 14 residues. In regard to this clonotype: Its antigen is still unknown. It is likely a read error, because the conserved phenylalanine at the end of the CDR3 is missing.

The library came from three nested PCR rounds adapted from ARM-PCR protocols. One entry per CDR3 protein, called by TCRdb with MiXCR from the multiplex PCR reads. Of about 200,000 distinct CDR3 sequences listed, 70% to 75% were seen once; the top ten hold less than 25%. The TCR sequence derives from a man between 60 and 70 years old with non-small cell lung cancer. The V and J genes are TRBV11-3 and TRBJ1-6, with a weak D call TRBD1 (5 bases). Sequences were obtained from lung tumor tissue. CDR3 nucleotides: TGTGCCAGCAGCATAACAAGGGGTAATTCACCCCTCCACTCT. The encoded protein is CASSITRGNSPLHS.